This TCR beta chain was captured by sequencing in a study of cytomegalovirus exposure and HLA in healthy donors. Study at large: An earlier analysis found some 120 million unique TCR beta sequences from about 190 million T cells. Study-level points and caveats: Earlier analysis found most TCR beta V segments productive about 87% or about 30% of the time. A later analysis found TCR association rates differed by HLA locus, highest for DRB1 and lowest for HLA-C.

The PCR used 60 Vbeta and 13 Jbeta primers. TCRdb keeps only in-frame clones here, not all; method: immunoSEQ multiplex PCR. This sample has 150,000 to 200,000 clones, with around nine tenths found just once. Note on this clone: Its antigen is undetermined.

The germline gives CDR1 SGHRS, CDR2 YFSETQ. CDR3 length: 15 amino acids. V shed 4 bases, J shed 2 bases, and the junction held 5 bases outside the gene matches. Though probably carrying unrecorded immune exposures, donors were nominally healthy at sampling. V and J are TRBV5-1 and TRBJ2-3; 9 bases fit TRBD2. Material for sequencing was PBMCs. This sequence was found in a woman aged 18-29 years in good health and CMV-seronegative. The CDR3, as DNA: TGCGCCAGCAGCCCGACTAGCGGATTCACAGATACGCAGTATTTT. Its protein product is CASSPTSGFTDTQYF.